This TCR beta chain was sequenced in a study of a mutant IDH1 vaccine in newly diagnosed glioma. Trimming left V 6 bases short and J 4 bases short, with 18 bases between. CDR3 length: 15 amino acids. Germline-derived CDR1 and CDR2 are MNHNY and SVGAGI (reference sequence). Sequencing was performed with immunoSEQ multiplex PCR; in TCRdb, only in-frame clones are kept and a portion is missing. The sample lists fewer than 20,000 clones, more than 65% seen once, with 9% to 10% in the top ten. Noted time point: baseline, week 1 (first vaccination visit). The treatment was: pre-vaccination baseline after standard-of-care therapy.

Sequenced here: PBMCs, sampled from a glioma patient treated with radiotherapy, temozolomide or both. The clonotype was recovered from a man aged 35 to 55 with glioma. The chain joins TRBV6-6 to TRBJ2-5; D remains unclear. CDR3 nucleotides: TGTGCCAGCAGCTCCACCCGAAGCCCAGGAGAGACCCAGTACTTC. Protein sequence: CASSSTRSPGETQYF.